The 16 T cell receptor beta chains below all came from one sample that was sequenced in a study of blood T cell repertoires in COVID-19. Clones were read by immunoSEQ multiplex PCR, and TCRdb kept only the in-frame ones, dropping some. The data show a few hundred thousand clones, about 80% seen once. The specimen sequenced was peripheral blood. Every receptor here comes from a man at least 80 years old with acute or convalescent COVID-19.

Only one count was recorded for this clone. The J gene is TRBJ2-3, the V gene TRBV30; perhaps TRBD1 as D (6 bases). Per the germline V gene, CDR1 is GTSNPN and CDR2 is SVGIG (reference sequence). The ends were cut back, 3 bases at V and 1 base at J, with 11 bases in the middle. This CDR3 is 14 amino acids long. In DNA form, the CDR3 reads TGTGCCTGGAGCCAGGGGCCGGGCACAGATACGCAGTATTTT. Protein product: CAWSQGPGTDTQYF.

In its sample, this clone was seen once. V usage is TRBV27 and J usage is TRBJ1-5; TRBD1 matches at 7 bases. This CDR3 is built from 17 residues. With 1 base clipped from V and 4 bases from J, the junction kept 10 bases outside the gene matches. Germline CDR1 reads MNHEY; CDR2 reads SMNVEV (reference sequence). Here the CDR3 reads CASSLWFGATGNQPQHF. The CDR3 DNA reads as TGTGCCAGCAGTTTATGGTTTGGTGCGACAGGGAATCAGCCCCAGCATTTT.

This chain links TRBV5-4 with TRBJ2-2, with D unresolved. The V and J ends lost 2 bases and 1 base respectively, with 9 bases between them. The germline V gene encodes CDR1 SGHNT and CDR2 YYREEE (reference sequence). This CDR3 contains 15 residues. The CDR3, as DNA: TGTGCCAGCAGCTTAAGAGCTGTGAACACCGGGGAGCTGTTTTTT. This encodes CASSLRAVNTGELFF.

The chain joins TRBV5-1 to TRBJ2-7; TRBD1 matches at 10 bases. The germline V gene encodes CDR1 SGHRS and CDR2 YFSETQ. This CDR3 has 15 amino acids. The junction had 6 bases not matched to a gene; V was cut back by 1 base and J by 5 bases. CDR3: CASSLRDRGSHEQYF. The DNA for the CDR3 is TGCGCCAGCAGCTTGAGGGACAGGGGATCCCACGAGCAGTACTTC.

V and J are TRBV6-5 and TRBJ1-2; no definite D call. The CDR3 contains 12 residues. Germline V gene lookup returns CDR1 MNHEY and CDR2 SVGAGI. The V end lost 6 bases, the J end lost 5 bases, and 10 bases lay between the germline ends. CDR3: CASREVHYGYTF. CDR3 DNA sequence: TGTGCCAGCAGGGAGGTTCATTATGGCTACACCTTC.

This clone appeared a few times. V and J are TRBV5-1 and TRBJ2-1, with TRBD2 identical over 9 bases. CDR1 is SGHRS, CDR2 YFSETQ, per germline. This CDR3 is built from 17 residues. Trimming at V came to 4 bases and at J to 0 bases, leaving 8 bases not matched to a gene. CDR3 nucleotides: TGCGCCAGCAGCGCGAGGACTAGCGCCAGCTCCTACAATGAGCAGTTCTTC. It yields the protein CASSARTSASSYNEQFF.

The chain carries TRBV11-2 and TRBJ2-1; D may be TRBD2 (6 bases). The CDR3 extends over 19 amino acids. Trimming pared 5 bases from V and 1 base from J, leaving 24 bases between. Germline-derived CDR1 and CDR2 are SGHAT and FQNNGV. The chain's CDR3 is CASSTPPWGLLSSYNEQFF. CDR3 DNA: TGTGCCAGCAGCACCCCGCCTTGGGGACTCTTATCTTCCTACAATGAGCAGTTCTTC.

This chain links TRBV5-4 with TRBJ2-6, with D perhaps matching TRBD1 (6 bases). Trimming pared 3 bases from V and 4 bases from J, leaving 11 bases between. Germline V CDR1 and CDR2: SGHNT, YYREEE (reference sequence). The CDR3 runs to 15 residues. This CDR3 reads CASSSTGTGANVLTF. As DNA, the CDR3 is TGTGCCAGCAGCTCCACAGGGACCGGGGCCAACGTCCTGACTTTC.

The chain carries TRBV7-2 and TRBJ1-1; TRBD1 matches at 7 bases. The CDR3 runs 19 residues. Losses at the gene ends were 4 bases for V and 1 base for J; bases not matched to a gene: 18. Germline loops: CDR1 SGHTA, CDR2 FQGNSA. In DNA form, the CDR3 reads TGTGCCAGCAGCTCCCCAACGGGACAGATAATTTTCTCGAACACTGAAGCTTTCTTT. Protein sequence: CASSSPTGQIIFSNTEAFF.

Only one count was recorded for this clone. The same CDR3 also results from other DNA sequences found in this sample. This chain uses TRBV4-1 with TRBJ2-3; 8 bases line up with TRBD1. The germline V gene encodes CDR1 MGHRA and CDR2 YSYEKL. With V trimmed by 1 base and J by 2 bases, 5 bases remained unmatched. The CDR3 is 16 residues long. The CDR3, as DNA: TGCGCCAGCAGCCAAGCCGGGACAGGCCTCACAGATACGCAGTATTTT. It yields the protein CASSQAGTGLTDTQYF.

The table lists this clone with a few counts. V usage is TRBV19 and J usage is TRBJ1-2; TRBD1 agrees at 9 bases. This CDR3 spans 17 amino acids. Unmatched junction bases numbered 15, after V lost 6 bases and J lost 4 bases. The germline V gene encodes CDR1 LNHDA and CDR2 SQIVND (reference sequence). CDR3 DNA sequence: TGTGCCAGTAGATCGGTGGGACAGGGCCCGCAGGGCTATGGCTACACCTTC. Protein sequence: CASRSVGQGPQGYGYTF.

This clone was observed a handful of times. The J gene is TRBJ1-1, the V gene TRBV9, with 8 bases that match TRBD1. The germline V gene encodes CDR1 SGDLS and CDR2 YYNGEE. The V and J ends lost 3 bases and 1 base, in that order; junction bases with no gene match: 8. The CDR3 covers 16 residues. As DNA, the CDR3 is TGTGCCAGCAGCGCTGGACAGGGCGGGTGGAACACTGAAGCTTTCTTT. This translates into CASSAGQGGWNTEAFF.

The CDR3 loop reads CASSLGTSGTTGELFF. As DNA, the CDR3 is TGCGCCAGCAGCTTGGGGACTAGCGGGACCACCGGGGAGCTGTTTTTT. The chain employs TRBV5-1 and TRBJ2-2; 12 bases are shared with TRBD2. The CDR3 runs 16 residues. The V segment lost 0 bases and the J segment 4 bases; nucleotides outside the gene matches: 1. Germline V gene data show CDR1 as SGHRS and CDR2 as YFSETQ.

The V gene is TRBV3-1 (or the pseudogene TRBV3-2), the J gene TRBJ1-2; 8 nucleotides line up with TRBD1. The CDR3 loop spans 14 amino acids. Germline V gene sequence: CDR1 LGHDT, CDR2 YNNKEL (reference sequence). V gave up 4 bases and J gave up 8 bases; unmatched junction bases: 9. CDR3 bases: TGTGCCAGCAGCCTTAGACAGGGGAAGGACGGCTACACCTTC. Translation gives CASSLRQGKDGYTF.

V and J are TRBV19 and TRBJ1-6; D remains ambiguous. Germline assignment: CDR1 LNHDA and CDR2 SQIVND (reference sequence). V lost 5 bases and J lost 0, with 11 bases in between. This CDR3 is built from 16 residues. The CDR3 sequence is CASSPRLSSYNSPLHF. The CDR3 nucleotides read TGTGCCAGTAGTCCCCGACTGAGCTCCTATAATTCACCCCTCCACTTT. The variable domain in full, with the rest retrieved from reference TRBV19 and TRBJ1-6, is DGGITQSPKYLFRKEGQNVTLSCEQNLNHDAMYWYRQDPGQGLRLIYYSQIVNDFQKGDIAEGYSVSREKKESFPLTVTSAQKNPTAFYLCASSPRLSSYNSPLHFGNGTRLTVT.

This chain joins TRBV3-1 (or the pseudogene TRBV3-2) and TRBJ1-5; no reliable D call. The CDR3 loop spans 17 amino acids. CDR1 and CDR2 (germline): LGHDT, YNNKEL (reference sequence). V was clipped by 2 bases and J by 1 base, with 15 bases between them. This CDR3 reads CASSQTLGVGSNQPQHF. The CDR3 DNA follows: TGTGCCAGCAGCCAAACCTTGGGAGTAGGCAGCAATCAGCCCCAGCATTTT.